The 31 T cell receptor beta chains reported below all come from one sample, sequenced in a study of response to subunit inactivated influenza vaccine. MiXCR was run by TCRdb on the RT-PCR reads, yielding one entry per CDR3 protein. The sample records 500,000 to 700,000 distinct CDR3 sequences, under 25% being singletons. These data were likewise used in another study, on T cells expressing NK-cell markers. That report adds: UMIs were included in TCR beta cDNA generated by 5'RACE template switching.

The specimen was CD4+ T cells sorted from PBMCs, collected approximately 13 days after vaccination. These receptors came from a man aged 45-65 years who received an inactivated influenza vaccine.

Ten or more counts support this clonotype. The chain couples TRBV5-6 to TRBJ2-7, with TRBD2 identical over 7 bases. The CDR3 has 15 residues. Germline CDR1 and CDR2: SGHDT and YYEEEE. Trimming cost V 5 bases and J 5 bases; bases outside gene matches: 13. The CDR3 region is CASSLFGGTIDEQYF. In nucleotides, the CDR3 is TGTGCCAGCAGTTTGTTTGGGGGGACTATCGACGAGCAGTACTTC.

This clonotype has just a few counts. The chain is built from TRBV11-2 and TRBJ1-1; perhaps TRBD1 as D (5 bases). V lost 4 bases, J lost 5 bases, and 14 bases lay in between. The CDR3 contains 14 residues. The germline V gene has CDR1 SGHAT and CDR2 FQNNGV. This CDR3 is CASSYTAGKTEAFF. CDR3 in DNA: TGTGCCAGCAGCTACACCGCAGGGAAGACTGAAGCTTTCTTT.

The genes are TRBV20-1 and TRBJ2-1, with D tentatively TRBD2 (5 bases). The CDR3 runs to 13 residues. The ends were cut back, 3 bases at V and 8 bases at J, with 14 bases in the middle. The germline gives CDR1 DFQATT, CDR2 SNEGSKA (reference sequence). The CDR3: CSARDFPSDEQFF. The CDR3 DNA sequence: TGCAGTGCTAGGGACTTCCCGTCGGATGAGCAGTTCTTC.

CDR3 protein: CASSQMGGTSGYNEQFF. CDR3 coding DNA: TGTGCCAGCAGCCAAATGGGAGGGACTAGCGGGTACAATGAGCAGTTCTTC. The rearrangement uses TRBV14 and TRBJ2-1; 12 bases are shared with TRBD2. The ends lost 2 bases at V and 4 bases at J; junction bases unmatched: 6. Germline V gene lookup returns CDR1 SGHDN and CDR2 FVKESK. CDR3 length: 17 residues.

The chain links TRBV7-9 to TRBJ2-1, with 7 bases identical to TRBD1. Germline V gene data show CDR1 as SEHNR and CDR2 as FQNEAQ (reference sequence). Trimming at V came to 4 bases and at J to 4 bases, leaving 10 bases not matched to a gene. CDR3 length equals 16 residues. CDR3 sequence (DNA): TGTGCCAGCAGCTCCTTTCTTCCGGGACAGTACAATGAGCAGTTCTTC. Translating gives CASSSFLPGQYNEQFF.

This clonotype occurred a few times. This chain connects TRBV5-6 to TRBJ2-1; the match to TRBD2 covers 12 bases. V lost 3 bases, J lost 9 bases, and 10 bases stayed unmatched. The CDR3 contains 16 residues. Germline V gene lookup returns CDR1 SGHDT and CDR2 YYEEEE. DNA for the CDR3: TGTGCCAGCAGCTCCAGACTAGCGGGGGCAATTAGTGAGCAGTTCTTC. As protein: CASSSRLAGAISEQFF.

The chain links TRBV27 to TRBJ2-3; maybe TRBD2 (5 bases). This CDR3 contains 13 residues. Germline loops: CDR1 MNHEY, CDR2 SMNVEV (reference sequence). The germline V and J ends were trimmed by 5 bases and 5 bases, with 11 bases remaining between them. CDR3 amino acids: CASSRTGGDTQYF. CDR3 coding DNA: TGTGCCAGCAGTCGTACCGGAGGAGATACGCAGTATTTT.

This chain links TRBV11-2 with TRBJ2-3; D call uncertain. The CDR3 is 13 residues long. Deletions cut 2 bases from V and 2 bases from J, with 5 bases between. Germline CDR1 SGHAT, CDR2 FQNNGV. As DNA, the CDR3 is TGTGCCAGCAGCTTATATGTCACAGATACGCAGTATTTT. It encodes CASSLYVTDTQYF.

There are many counts of this clonotype. The V and J genes are TRBV29-1 and TRBJ1-1, with D perhaps matching TRBD1 (5 bases). V dropped 4 bases and J dropped 1 base, with 10 bases sitting between them. Germline values: CDR1 SQVTM, CDR2 ANQGSEA. The CDR3 runs to 13 residues. CDR3 protein: CSVGQGANTEAFF. The CDR3 nucleotides are TGCAGCGTTGGGCAGGGAGCGAACACTGAAGCTTTCTTT.

The J gene is TRBJ1-4, the V gene TRBV4-3; 7 bases match TRBD1. The J segment lost 8 bases and the V segment lost 4 bases, leaving 7 bases of the junction unmatched. CDR3 length: 14 amino acids. Germline V gives CDR1 LGHNA, CDR2 YSLEER. The CDR3 region has the DNA TGCGCCAGCAGCCCCGTAGGGACAGTCGAAAAACTGTTTTTT. Residues: CASSPVGTVEKLFF.

The sample holds a few counts of this clonotype. The V and J genes are TRBV12-3 or TRBV12-4 and TRBJ1-5, with TRBD1 matching over 9 bases. The CDR3 covers 18 residues. V gave up 4 bases and J gave up 7 bases; unmatched junction bases: 17. The CDR3 here is CASSWRKLGQGPLQPQHF. In DNA form, the CDR3 reads TGTGCCAGCAGTTGGAGGAAGCTCGGACAGGGGCCTCTGCAGCCCCAGCATTTT.

The V gene is TRBV19, the J gene TRBJ2-2; D might be TRBD1 or TRBD2, each matching 6 bases. Trimming shortened V by 5 bases and J by 4 bases, and 11 bases separated the two germline ends. The germline V gene encodes CDR1 LNHDA and CDR2 SQIVND (reference sequence). CDR3 length: 14 residues. The CDR3 here is CASSGGRSTGELFF. Written as DNA, the CDR3 is TGTGCCAGTAGTGGGGGGCGGAGCACCGGGGAGCTGTTTTTT.

The chain joins TRBV6-1 to TRBJ2-7, with 8 bases matching TRBD2. Trimming took 6 bases from V and 7 from J; bases not matched to a gene: 14. Per the germline V gene, CDR1 is MNHNS and CDR2 is SASEGT. This CDR3 has 15 residues. The CDR3 reads CASSQREYLSGEQYF. In nucleotides, the CDR3 is TGTGCCAGCAGCCAGCGGGAGTATCTTTCGGGGGAGCAGTACTTC.

The chain uses TRBV28 and TRBJ2-1, with 10 bases identical to TRBD1. Germline CDR1 reads MDHEN; CDR2 reads SYDVKM. V shed 3 bases and J 3 bases; nucleotides not matched to a gene: 2. The CDR3 runs 15 residues. CDR3 region: CASSFGDRGYNEQFF. Written as DNA, the CDR3 is TGTGCCAGCAGTTTTGGGGACAGGGGCTACAATGAGCAGTTCTTC.

This CDR3 is CASSLATASIATNEKLFF. CDR3 nucleotide sequence: TGCGCCAGCAGCTTGGCGACCGCGTCGATTGCAACTAATGAAAAACTGTTTTTT. The chain recombines TRBV5-1 with TRBJ1-4; D is ambiguous. The CDR3 is 18 amino acids. The V gene's germline CDR1 is SGHRS and CDR2 YFSETQ. V lost 0 bases and J lost 0, with 15 bases in between.

The chain recombines TRBV6-1 with TRBJ2-1; 13 bases match TRBD2. CDR1 is MNHNS and CDR2 is SASEGT in the germline V gene. Germline trimming cut 6 bases from V and 6 bases from J; bases unmatched to any gene: 5. This CDR3 has 15 amino acids. CDR3 sequence: CASRLAGGQLNEQFF. The DNA for the CDR3 is TGTGCCAGCAGACTAGCGGGGGGGCAACTCAATGAGCAGTTCTTC.

This clonotype showed up many times. This chain joins TRBV29-1 and TRBJ2-1; 9 positions match TRBD2. The germline CDR1 and CDR2 sequences are SQVTM and ANQGSEA. The CDR3 loop spans 15 amino acids. The V gene end was trimmed by 3 bases and the J gene end by 6 bases; junction bases not matched to a gene: 9. The CDR3: CSVDLSSGAINEQFF. The CDR3 DNA follows: TGCAGCGTTGATCTTTCTAGCGGGGCTATCAATGAGCAGTTCTTC.

In this sample, this clonotype turned up a few times. The chain couples TRBV6-5 to TRBJ2-7; D unclear. The CDR3 spans 14 residues. The germline V gene encodes CDR1 MNHEY and CDR2 SVGAGI. Deletions cut 2 bases from V and 0 bases from J, with 8 bases between. This CDR3 is CASSYRALSYEQYF. The CDR3 DNA is TGTGCCAGCAGTTACAGGGCGCTCTCCTACGAGCAGTACTTC.

This chain uses TRBV9 with TRBJ2-7; maybe TRBD1 (6 bases). In germline, CDR1 is SGDLS, CDR2 YYNGEE. The germline V and J ends were trimmed by 0 bases and 0 bases, with 13 bases remaining between them. The CDR3 is made up of 16 amino acids. CDR3: CASSVEGQKVSYEQYF. CDR3 sequence (DNA): TGTGCCAGCAGCGTAGAAGGACAGAAGGTCTCCTACGAGCAGTACTTC.

This rearrangement joins TRBV12-3 or TRBV12-4 to TRBJ1-1, with TRBD1 as a possible D gene (5 bases). The CDR3 runs to 13 residues. V was clipped by 6 bases and J by 1 base, with 9 bases between them. The DNA of the CDR3 is TGTGCCAGCAGCTCCGGGGCGAACACTGAAGCTTTCTTT. Translating it yields CASSSGANTEAFF.

The V gene is TRBV10-3, the J gene TRBJ2-5; D might be TRBD1 (5 bases). Trimming stripped 5 bases from V and 5 bases from J, with 9 bases between. The CDR3 totals 12 residues. Germline CDR1 is ENHRY and CDR2 is SYGVKD. CDR3 nucleotide sequence: TGTGCCATCAGTCAGGGCTCCGAGACCCAGTACTTC. It encodes CAISQGSETQYF.

This clonotype was counted between two and nine times. The rearrangement joins TRBV20-1 to TRBJ2-3; no reliable D call. Germline CDR1 and CDR2: DFQATT and SNEGSKA (reference sequence). The CDR3 sequence is 12 residues long. Trimming shortened V by 5 bases and J by 6 bases, and 12 bases separated the two germline ends. CDR3 coding DNA: TGCAGTGCTCGCAAGGCGGTGGATACGCAGTATTTT. It yields the protein CSARKAVDTQYF.

The rearrangement joins TRBV4-2 to TRBJ1-5; a weak D match, TRBD1 (6 bases). The CDR3 length is 15 residues. Trimming took off 5 bases at V and 5 bases at J, with 16 bases between the two ends. The germline CDR1 and CDR2 sequences are LGHNA and YNFKEQ. The CDR3: CASSKGGTADQPQHF. As DNA, the CDR3 is TGTGCCAGCAGCAAAGGGGGAACAGCAGATCAGCCCCAGCATTTT.

The V call is TRBV6-5, the J call TRBJ1-4; D gene uncertain. Germline values: CDR1 MNHEY, CDR2 SVGAGI. V lost 4 bases to trimming and J lost 5 bases, with 23 bases between them. The CDR3 covers 18 residues. CDR3 in amino acids: CASSSAWGGQALNEKLFF. CDR3 bases: TGTGCCAGCAGTTCTGCTTGGGGAGGCCAGGCCTTAAATGAAAAACTGTTTTTT.

This clonotype was detected ten times or more. The CDR3 spells CASSLVQATNEKLFF. In nucleotides, the CDR3 is TGCGCCAGCAGCTTGGTCCAGGCCACTAATGAAAAACTGTTTTTT. The rearrangement joins TRBV5-1 to TRBJ1-4, with D uncertain. Between the trimmed V and J ends, which lost 0 bases and 2 bases, there was a span of 8 bases. The CDR3 spans 15 residues. CDR1 SGHRS and CDR2 YFSETQ come from the germline V gene.

This clonotype was seen only a few times. The genes are TRBV28 and TRBJ1-1, with a tentative D call TRBD1 (6 bases). The CDR3 has 11 amino acids. The V gene's germline CDR1 is MDHEN and CDR2 SYDVKM. With 6 bases removed from V and 8 bases from J, the gap between germline ends came to 10 bases. The CDR3 loop reads CASSGTTEAFF. CDR3 coding DNA: TGTGCCAGCAGCGGGACAACCGAAGCTTTCTTT.

This clonotype was counted between two and nine times. The chain employs TRBV7-8 and TRBJ2-3; no definite D call. V was shortened by 1 base and J by 4 bases, with 9 bases between the two germline ends. The germline CDR1 and CDR2 sequences are SGHVS and FQNEAQ. The CDR3 consists of 14 residues. The CDR3 nucleotides read TGTGCCAGCAGCTTAGAGGTCTGGGCAGATACGCAGTATTTT. Amino acid sequence: CASSLEVWADTQYF. The variable domain in full, with the rest retrieved from reference TRBV7-8 and TRBJ2-3, is GAGVSQSPRYKVAKRGQDVALRCDPISGHVSLFWYQQALGQGPEFLTYFQNEAQLDKSGLPSDRFFAERPEGSVSTLKIQRTQQEDSAVYLCASSLEVWADTQYFGPGTRLTVL.

The genes are TRBV11-1 and TRBJ2-2; 9 bases are a match to TRBD1. The CDR3 has 19 amino acids. The germline V gene has CDR1 SGHAT and CDR2 FQDESV (reference sequence). Germline trimming cut 5 bases from V and 1 base from J; bases unmatched to any gene: 14. Here the CDR3 reads CASSPWTGAAKENTGELFF. For the CDR3, the DNA is TGTGCCAGCAGCCCGTGGACAGGGGCCGCAAAGGAGAACACCGGGGAGCTGTTTTTT.

The rearrangement uses TRBV7-2 and TRBJ2-1; 8 bases match TRBD2. The CDR3 is 14 amino acids. The germline gives CDR1 SGHTA, CDR2 FQGNSA. Trimming at V came to 6 bases and at J to 6 bases, leaving 7 bases not matched to a gene. CDR3 amino acids: CASRLSGGLNEQFF. CDR3 sequence (DNA): TGTGCCAGCAGGTTGTCGGGGGGGCTCAATGAGCAGTTCTTC.

This clonotype was observed many times. The rearrangement joins TRBV12-3 or TRBV12-4 to TRBJ1-5; 7 bases are a match to TRBD1. The V segment lost 6 bases and the J segment 2 bases; nucleotides outside the gene matches: 7. The CDR3 loop spans 15 amino acids. CDR3 in DNA: TGTGCCAGCAGAGACAGGGCGGGAGGCAATCAGCCCCAGCATTTT. The encoded protein is CASRDRAGGNQPQHF.

This clonotype was counted between two and nine times. V gene TRBV29-1 combines with J gene TRBJ2-2; 7 bases agree with TRBD2. Germline values: CDR1 SQVTM, CDR2 ANQGSEA. Germline trimming cut 5 bases from V and 0 bases from J; bases unmatched to any gene: 6. The CDR3 covers 15 residues. The CDR3 loop reads CSVLVLAANTGELFF. CDR3 sequence (DNA): TGCAGCGTTTTGGTCCTAGCGGCGAACACCGGGGAGCTGTTTTTT.